The TCR beta chain under discussion was sequenced for a study of CD8 T cells in ankylosing spondylitis. Study results and limitations: A TCR beta motif made of fewer than ten highly homologous variants seemed typical of ankylosing spondylitis blood. Reportedly, significant enrichment of disease-linked clones occurred in matched ankylosing spondylitis synovial fluid.

V lost 5 bases to trimming and J lost 4 bases, with 17 bases between them. Germline values: CDR1 ENHRY, CDR2 SYGVKD. This CDR3 is built from 15 residues. Quantitative 5'-RACE with molecular barcodes produced the TCR beta libraries. MiXCR, run by TCRdb on the 5' RACE reads, gives a single entry per CDR3 protein. The data contain over 600,000 distinct CDR3 sequences, roughly 20% of them seen just once; the ten biggest clones take up under 20%. To note about this clonotype: Its antigen is not identified.

The genes are TRBV10-3 and TRBJ1-1, with D tentatively TRBD1 (5 bases). Material for sequencing was blood, either unsorted or a sorted T cell fraction (not recorded which). This TCR derives from a male donor with ankylosing spondylitis. The CDR3 DNA reads TGTGCCATCAGTCCCCACGGGGCGCTGGGCACTGAAGCTTTCTTT. It is translated as CAISPHGALGTEAFF.